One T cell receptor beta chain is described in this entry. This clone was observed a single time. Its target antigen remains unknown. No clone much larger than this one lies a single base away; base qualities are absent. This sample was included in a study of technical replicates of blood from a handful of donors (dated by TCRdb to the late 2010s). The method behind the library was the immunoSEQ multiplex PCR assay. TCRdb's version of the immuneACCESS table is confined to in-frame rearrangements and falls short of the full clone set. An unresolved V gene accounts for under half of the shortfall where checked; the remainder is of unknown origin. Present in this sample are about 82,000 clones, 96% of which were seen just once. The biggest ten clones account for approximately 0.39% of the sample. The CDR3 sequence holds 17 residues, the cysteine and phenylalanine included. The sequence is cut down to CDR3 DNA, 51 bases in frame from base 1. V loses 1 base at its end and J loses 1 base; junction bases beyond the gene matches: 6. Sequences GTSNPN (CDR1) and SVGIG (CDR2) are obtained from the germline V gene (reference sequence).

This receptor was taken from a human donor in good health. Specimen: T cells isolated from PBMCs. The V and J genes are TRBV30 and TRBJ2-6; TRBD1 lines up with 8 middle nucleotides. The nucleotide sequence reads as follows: TGTGCCTGGAGTGATGACAGGGGAGTATCTGGGGCCAACGTCCTGACTTTC. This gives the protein CAWSDDRGVSGANVLTF.